One sample yielded the 9 T cell receptor beta chains listed below, sequenced in a study of blood T cell repertoires in COVID-19. The protocol was immunoSEQ multiplex PCR, while the TCRdb copy is restricted to in-frame clones and leaves out a portion. The sample carries over 100,000 clones, roughly three quarters recorded once. Specimen: peripheral blood. Every receptor here comes from a woman in her sixties or seventies with acute or convalescent COVID-19.

V gene TRBV6-5 combines with J gene TRBJ1-2; possibly TRBD1 for D (5 bases). V was clipped by 7 bases and J by 3 bases, with 12 bases between them. The CDR3 runs 13 residues. CDR1 MNHEY and CDR2 SVGAGI come from the germline V gene. CDR3 region: CASILGRDYGYTF. Written as DNA, the CDR3 is TGTGCCAGCATTCTGGGGCGAGACTATGGCTACACCTTC.

The genes are TRBV12-3 or TRBV12-4 and TRBJ2-1; D remains ambiguous. Trimming stripped 1 base from V and 7 bases from J, with 5 bases between. The CDR3 covers 12 residues. The CDR3 reads CASSLVGNEQFF. DNA of the CDR3: TGTGCCAGCAGTTTAGTCGGGAATGAGCAGTTCTTC.

This chain links TRBV7-8 with TRBJ1-4; 11 bases match TRBD1. The germline V gene encodes CDR1 SGHVS and CDR2 FQNEAQ. The V segment lost 1 base and the J segment 8 bases; nucleotides outside the gene matches: 0. The CDR3 is made up of 14 amino acids. CDR3 nucleotides: TGTGCCAGCAGCTTAGGGGACAGGGGGGAAAAACTGTTTTTT. It encodes CASSLGDRGEKLFF.

V usage is TRBV2 and J usage is TRBJ1-6, with D uncertain. The CDR3 has 15 amino acids. The germline V gene encodes CDR1 SNHLY and CDR2 FYNNEI. The V gene lost 0 bases and the J gene lost 9 bases, with 12 bases spanning the gap. The CDR3 loop is CASSEALLGSSPLHF. CDR3 DNA: TGTGCCAGCAGTGAAGCGCTTCTAGGCAGTTCACCCCTCCACTTT.

The chain joins TRBV13 to TRBJ2-4; 7 nucleotides align to TRBD2. The V and J ends lost 2 bases and 8 bases, in that order; junction bases with no gene match: 15. The V gene's germline CDR1 is PRHDT and CDR2 FYEKMQ (reference sequence). The CDR3 runs 17 residues. CDR3 amino acids: CASSLKGGVAFGDIQYF. The CDR3 coding sequence is TGTGCCAGCAGCTTAAAGGGAGGGGTAGCGTTCGGGGACATTCAGTACTTC.

The chain joins TRBV2 to TRBJ1-2; D possibly corresponds to TRBD1 (6 bases). The CDR3 contains 14 residues. The germline gives CDR1 SNHLY, CDR2 FYNNEI. Trimming removed 6 bases at V and 2 bases at J, with 13 bases between. The CDR3 here is CASRRGQGNYGYTF. In DNA form, the CDR3 reads TGTGCCAGCAGGCGGGGGCAGGGCAACTATGGCTACACCTTC.

The rearrangement joins TRBV7-2 to TRBJ1-4, with TRBD1 matching 7 bases. This CDR3 is built from 14 residues. V lost 5 bases, J lost 5 bases, and 5 bases stayed unmatched. Germline V gene sequence: CDR1 SGHTA, CDR2 FQGNSA. CDR3 protein: CASSRDRSNEKLFF. The CDR3, as DNA: TGTGCCAGCAGCCGGGACAGATCCAATGAAAAACTGTTTTTT.

With respect to this clone: Other DNA sequences in the same sample also yield this CDR3. V usage is TRBV7-9 and J usage is TRBJ1-1; no clear D. Germline V lookup: CDR1 SEHNR, CDR2 FQNEAQ (reference sequence). The CDR3 runs to 13 residues. The germline V and J ends were trimmed by 1 base and 5 bases, with 8 bases remaining between them. As DNA, the CDR3 is TGTGCCAGCAGCTTAGGAGGGCGAACTGAAGCTTTCTTT. Translating it yields CASSLGGRTEAFF.

Only a few counts were recorded for this clone. V and J are TRBV28 and TRBJ1-6; TRBD1 might be the D (5 bases). Germline CDR1 and CDR2: MDHEN and SYDVKM. The CDR3 contains 15 residues. Trimming removed 3 bases from V and 7 bases from J, with 13 bases in between. CDR3 sequence (DNA): TGTGCCAGCAGTTTGGCCCAGGGTGGGAATTCACCCCTCCACTTT. This codes for CASSLAQGGNSPLHF.